This TCR beta chain emerged from a study of graft-versus-host responses after intestinal transplantation. Study information: For around three years after anti-thymocyte globulin induction, all recipients took tacrolimus and steroids. General observations from the study: Early post-transplant declines in HvG were associated with peak levels of circulating GvH clones. Among recipient marrow samples, GvH clones were found; some appeared first in ileum or blood.

This clone was seen a handful of times. Its target is unknown. V was trimmed by 2 bases and J by 3 bases, leaving 14 bases between them. CDR3 length equals 15 residues. CDR1 and CDR2 (germline): MNHEY, SVGAGI. Sequencing was performed with immunoSEQ multiplex PCR; in TCRdb, only in-frame clones are kept and a portion is missing. The sample contains 80,000 to 100,000 clones, approximately 87% of which appear only once. This receptor was identified in a human donor who received an intestinal transplant. The sample consisted of unstimulated CD4+ T cells sorted from spleen or lymph node cells, taken before intestinal transplant. The chain uses TRBV6-5 and TRBJ2-7; D perhaps matches TRBD2 (6 bases). The CDR3 region is CASSYPRGSGYEQYF. The CDR3 DNA is TGTGCCAGCAGTTACCCGCGGGGAAGTGGCTACGAGCAGTACTTC.